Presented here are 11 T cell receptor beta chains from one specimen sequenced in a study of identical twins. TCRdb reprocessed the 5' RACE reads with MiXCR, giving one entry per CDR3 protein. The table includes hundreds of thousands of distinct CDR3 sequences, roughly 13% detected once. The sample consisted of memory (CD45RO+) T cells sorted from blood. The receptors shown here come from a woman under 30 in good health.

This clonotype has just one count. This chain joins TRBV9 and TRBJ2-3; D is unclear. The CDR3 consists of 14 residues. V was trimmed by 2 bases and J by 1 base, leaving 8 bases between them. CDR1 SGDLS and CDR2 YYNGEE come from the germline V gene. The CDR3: CASSVSTRTDTQYF. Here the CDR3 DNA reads TGTGCCAGCAGCGTGTCAACCCGCACAGATACGCAGTATTTT.

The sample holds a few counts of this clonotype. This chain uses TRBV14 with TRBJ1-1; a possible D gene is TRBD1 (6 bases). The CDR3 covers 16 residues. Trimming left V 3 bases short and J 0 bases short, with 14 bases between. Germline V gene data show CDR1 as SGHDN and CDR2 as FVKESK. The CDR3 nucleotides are TGTGCCAGCAGCCAGTGGGGCAGGGGTATGAACACTGAAGCTTTCTTT. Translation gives CASSQWGRGMNTEAFF.

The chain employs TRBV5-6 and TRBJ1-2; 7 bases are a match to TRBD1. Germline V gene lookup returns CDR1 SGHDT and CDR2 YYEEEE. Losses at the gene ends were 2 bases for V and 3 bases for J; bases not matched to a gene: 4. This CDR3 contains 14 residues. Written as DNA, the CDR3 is TGTGCCAGCAGCTTCTGGGACAGACACTATGGCTACACCTTC. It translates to CASSFWDRHYGYTF.

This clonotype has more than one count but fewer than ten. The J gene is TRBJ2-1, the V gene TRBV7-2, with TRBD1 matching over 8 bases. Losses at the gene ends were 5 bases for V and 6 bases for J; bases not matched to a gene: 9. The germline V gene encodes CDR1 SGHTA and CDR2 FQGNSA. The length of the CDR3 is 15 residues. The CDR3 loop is CASSQGQVGSNEQFF. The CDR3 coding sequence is TGTGCCAGCAGCCAGGGACAGGTGGGCTCCAATGAGCAGTTCTTC.

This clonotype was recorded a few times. CDR3 amino acids: CASSLDRGYNSPLHF. The CDR3 bases are TGTGCCAGCAGCCTTGACAGGGGATATAATTCACCCCTCCACTTT. The chain couples TRBV11-1 to TRBJ1-6, with TRBD1 matching 8 bases. The CDR3 length is 15 residues. The germline gives CDR1 SGHAT, CDR2 FQDESV (reference sequence). V gave up 5 bases and J gave up 4 bases; unmatched junction bases: 4.

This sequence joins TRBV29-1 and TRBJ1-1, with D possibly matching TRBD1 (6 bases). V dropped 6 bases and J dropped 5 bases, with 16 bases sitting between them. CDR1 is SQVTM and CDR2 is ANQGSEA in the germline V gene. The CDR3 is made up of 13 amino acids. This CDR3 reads CSVLQGISTEAFF. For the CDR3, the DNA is TGCAGCGTCCTACAGGGCATAAGTACTGAAGCTTTCTTT.

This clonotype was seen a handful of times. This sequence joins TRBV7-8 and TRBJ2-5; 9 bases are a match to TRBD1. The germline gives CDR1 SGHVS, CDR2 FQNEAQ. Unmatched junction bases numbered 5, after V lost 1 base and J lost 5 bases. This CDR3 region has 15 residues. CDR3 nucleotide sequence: TGTGCCAGCAGCTTAGGACGACAGGGGGGGGAGACCCAGTACTTC. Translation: CASSLGRQGGETQYF.

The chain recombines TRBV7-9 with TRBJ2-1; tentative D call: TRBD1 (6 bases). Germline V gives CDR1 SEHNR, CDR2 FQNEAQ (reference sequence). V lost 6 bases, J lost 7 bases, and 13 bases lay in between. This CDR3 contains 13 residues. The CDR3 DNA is TGTGCCAGCAGTTTCACAGGGTATAATGAGCAGTTCTTC. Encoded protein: CASSFTGYNEQFF. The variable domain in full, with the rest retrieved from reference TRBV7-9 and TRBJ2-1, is DTGVSQNPRHKITKRGQNVTFRCDPISEHNRLYWYRQTLGQGPEFLTYFQNEAQLEKSRLLSDRFSAERPKGSFSTLEIQRTEQGDSAMYLCASSFTGYNEQFFGPGTRLTVL.

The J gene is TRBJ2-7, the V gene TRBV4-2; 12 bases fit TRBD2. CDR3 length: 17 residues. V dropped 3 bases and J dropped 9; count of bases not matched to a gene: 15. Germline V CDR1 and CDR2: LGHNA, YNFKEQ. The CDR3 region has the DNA TGTGCCAGCAGCCAGGATGCCAAGACTAGCGGGGGCGAGGGGCAGTACTTC. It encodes CASSQDAKTSGGEGQYF.

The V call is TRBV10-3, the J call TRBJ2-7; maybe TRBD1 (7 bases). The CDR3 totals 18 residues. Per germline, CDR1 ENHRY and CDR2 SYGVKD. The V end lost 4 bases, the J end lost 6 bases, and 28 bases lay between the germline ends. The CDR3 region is CAISGTGDSERGWREQYF. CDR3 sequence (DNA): TGTGCCATCAGTGGAACGGGGGACAGCGAAAGGGGGTGGCGCGAGCAGTACTTC.

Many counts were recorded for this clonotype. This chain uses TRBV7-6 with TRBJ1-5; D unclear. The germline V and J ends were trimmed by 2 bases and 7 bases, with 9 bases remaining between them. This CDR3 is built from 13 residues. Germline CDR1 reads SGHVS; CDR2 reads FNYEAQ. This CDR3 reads CASSLSDGQPQHF. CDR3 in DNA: TGTGCCAGCAGCTTATCTGATGGGCAGCCCCAGCATTTT.